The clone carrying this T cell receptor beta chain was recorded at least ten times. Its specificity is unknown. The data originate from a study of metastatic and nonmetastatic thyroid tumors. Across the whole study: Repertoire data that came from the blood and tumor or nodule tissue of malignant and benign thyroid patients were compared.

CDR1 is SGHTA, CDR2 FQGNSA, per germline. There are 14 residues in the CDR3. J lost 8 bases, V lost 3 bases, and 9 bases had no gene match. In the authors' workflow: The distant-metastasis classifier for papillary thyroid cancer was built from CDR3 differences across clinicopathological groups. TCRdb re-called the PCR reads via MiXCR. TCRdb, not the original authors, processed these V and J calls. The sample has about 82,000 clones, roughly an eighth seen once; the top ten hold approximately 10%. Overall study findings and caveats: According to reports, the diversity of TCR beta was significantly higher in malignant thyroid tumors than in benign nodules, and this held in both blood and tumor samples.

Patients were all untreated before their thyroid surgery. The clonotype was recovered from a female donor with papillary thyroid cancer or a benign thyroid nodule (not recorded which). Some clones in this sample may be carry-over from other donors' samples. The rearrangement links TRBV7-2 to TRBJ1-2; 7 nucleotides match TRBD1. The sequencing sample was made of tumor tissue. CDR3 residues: CASSFGRGRWGYTF. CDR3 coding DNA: TGTGCCAGCAGCTTTGGGAGGGGGCGATGGGGCTACACCTTC.